Listed here is a single T cell receptor (beta chain). No antigen is known for it. These data belong to a study of immune cell composition in non-small cell lung cancer. For the study at large: Histologic subtype was mainly adenocarcinoma or squamous cell carcinoma. Broader study findings: It was not proven that tumour-reactive clones equal dominant tumour-associated clones. Top 10 clone scores and clonality were higher in squamous than adenocarcinoma. Squamous carcinomas (around 80%) more often had tumour-associated clones >0.5% than adenocarcinomas (roughly 33%).

This CDR3 has 14 amino acids. CDR1 is SGHAT, CDR2 FQNNGV, per germline. The ends were cut back, 6 bases at V and 7 bases at J, with 16 bases in the middle. Clones were read by immunoSEQ multiplex PCR, and TCRdb kept only the in-frame ones, dropping some. The sample lists approximately 2,800 clones, around 76% occurring once. The sequenced material came from lung tumor tissue. This TCR derives from a human donor with non-small cell lung cancer. The chain recombines TRBV11-2 with TRBJ2-1; D uncertain. The CDR3 DNA reads TGTGCCAGCAGTCCACTTTCGTCGAGTAATGAGCAGTTCTTC. As protein: CASSPLSSSNEQFF.